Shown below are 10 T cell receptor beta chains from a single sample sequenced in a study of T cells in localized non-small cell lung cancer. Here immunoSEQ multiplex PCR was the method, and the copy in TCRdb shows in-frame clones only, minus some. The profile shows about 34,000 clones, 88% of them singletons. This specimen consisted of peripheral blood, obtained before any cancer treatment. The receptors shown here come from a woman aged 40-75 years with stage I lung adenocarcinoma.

CDR3 amino acids: CASSHAGLYEQYF. The DNA for the CDR3 is TGTGCCAGCAGCCACGCCGGACTGTACGAGCAGTACTTC. This sequence joins TRBV7-9 and TRBJ2-7; perhaps TRBD2 as D (5 bases). V lost 5 bases to trimming and J lost 4 bases, with 12 bases between them. Germline CDR1 is SEHNR and CDR2 is FQNEAQ (reference sequence). The CDR3 is 13 residues long. Based on the CDR3 plus reference TRBV7-9 and TRBJ2-7, the full variable domain is DTGVSQNPRHKITKRGQNVTFRCDPISEHNRLYWYRQTLGQGPEFLTYFQNEAQLEKSRLLSDRFSAERPKGSFSTLEIQRTEQGDSAMYLCASSHAGLYEQYFGPGTRLTVT.

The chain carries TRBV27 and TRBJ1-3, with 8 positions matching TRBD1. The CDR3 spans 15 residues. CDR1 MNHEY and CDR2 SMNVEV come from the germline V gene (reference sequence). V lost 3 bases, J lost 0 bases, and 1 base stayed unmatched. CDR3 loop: CASSLTGASGNTIYF. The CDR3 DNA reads TGTGCCAGCAGTTTGACAGGGGCCTCTGGAAACACCATATATTTT.

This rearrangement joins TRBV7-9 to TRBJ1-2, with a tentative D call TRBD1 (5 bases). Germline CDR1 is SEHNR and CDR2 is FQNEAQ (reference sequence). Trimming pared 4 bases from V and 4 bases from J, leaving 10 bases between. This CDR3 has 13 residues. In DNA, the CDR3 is TGTGCCAGCAGCTCACGACAGTCCTATGGCTACACCTTC. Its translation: CASSSRQSYGYTF.

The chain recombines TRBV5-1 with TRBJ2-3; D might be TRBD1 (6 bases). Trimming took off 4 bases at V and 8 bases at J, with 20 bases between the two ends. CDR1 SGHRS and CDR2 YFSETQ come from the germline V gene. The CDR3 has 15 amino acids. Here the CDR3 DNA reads TGCGCCAGCAGCCCGGGGACCCTTGAACAGGGTACGCAGTATTTT. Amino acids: CASSPGTLEQGTQYF.

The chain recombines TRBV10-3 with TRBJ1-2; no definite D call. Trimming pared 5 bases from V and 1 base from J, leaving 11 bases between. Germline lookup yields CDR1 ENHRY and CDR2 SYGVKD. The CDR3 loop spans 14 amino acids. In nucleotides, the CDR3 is TGTGCCATCAGTATTAGGACGGATAACTATGGCTACACCTTC. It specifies CAISIRTDNYGYTF.

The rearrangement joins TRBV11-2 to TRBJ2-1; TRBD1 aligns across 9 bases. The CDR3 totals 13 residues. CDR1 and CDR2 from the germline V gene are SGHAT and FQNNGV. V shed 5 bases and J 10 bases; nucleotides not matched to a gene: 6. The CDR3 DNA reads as TGTGCCAGCAGCCGGGACAGGGAAGGCGAGCAGTTCTTC. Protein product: CASSRDREGEQFF.

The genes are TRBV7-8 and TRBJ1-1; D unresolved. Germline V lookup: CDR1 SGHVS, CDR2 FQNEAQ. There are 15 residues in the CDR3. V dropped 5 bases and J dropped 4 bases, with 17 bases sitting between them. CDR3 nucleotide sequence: TGTGCCAGCAGCCAAAGAGTCAGATCCCGCACTGAAGCTTTCTTT. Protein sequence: CASSQRVRSRTEAFF.

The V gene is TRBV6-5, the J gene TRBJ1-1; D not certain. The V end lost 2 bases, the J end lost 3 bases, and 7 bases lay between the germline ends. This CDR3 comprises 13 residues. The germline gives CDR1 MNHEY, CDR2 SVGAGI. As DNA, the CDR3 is TGTGCCAGCAGTTACGAAGTTGACACTGAAGCTTTCTTT. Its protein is CASSYEVDTEAFF.

The CDR3 DNA reads as TGTGCCAGCTCACCGGGAGGGTGGGATAATTCACCCCTCCACTTT. The encoded protein is CASSPGGWDNSPLHF. The gene calls are TRBV18 and TRBJ1-6, with unresolved D. Trimming stripped 3 bases from V and 5 bases from J, with 11 bases between. The CDR3 runs to 15 residues. Germline V gives CDR1 KGHSH, CDR2 LQKENI.

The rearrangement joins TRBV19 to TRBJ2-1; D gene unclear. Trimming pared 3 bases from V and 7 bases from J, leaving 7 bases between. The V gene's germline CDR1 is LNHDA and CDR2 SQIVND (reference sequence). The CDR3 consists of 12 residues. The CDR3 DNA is TGTGCCAGTAGTATTGGCGGTAATGAGCAGTTCTTC. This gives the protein CASSIGGNEQFF.